The 5 T cell receptor beta chains reported below all come from one sample, sequenced in a study of blood T cell repertoires in COVID-19. The data were produced by immunoSEQ multiplex PCR, yet TCRdb's version contains in-frame clones alone and is incomplete. The repertoire holds some 77,000 clones, with about four fifths as singletons. Sequencing used peripheral blood. Receptors originate from a man between 65 and 85 years old with acute or convalescent COVID-19.

The rearrangement joins TRBV18 to TRBJ1-1, with D possibly TRBD1 on 6 matching bases. Germline CDR1 KGHSH, CDR2 LQKENI. There are 16 residues in the CDR3. Between the trimmed V and J ends, which lost 4 bases and 6 bases, there was a span of 21 bases. The CDR3 region has the DNA TGTGCCAGCTCACTATATCTCTTACAGGGAGGGGCTGAAGCTTTCTTT. It is translated as CASSLYLLQGGAEAFF.

This clone appeared a few times. The CDR3 sequence is CASSEAMQGNGYTF. CDR3 in DNA: TGTGCCAGCAGTGAAGCGATGCAGGGGAATGGCTACACCTTC. This rearrangement joins TRBV6-1 to TRBJ1-2, with TRBD1 as a possible D gene (6 bases). The CDR3 sequence is 14 residues long. V lost 0 bases, J lost 6 bases, and 11 bases lay in between. Germline V gene sequence: CDR1 MNHNS, CDR2 SASEGT.

The chain recombines TRBV7-9 with TRBJ2-1, with 11 bases that match TRBD2. The CDR3 sequence is 17 residues long. Germline CDR1 SEHNR, CDR2 FQNEAQ (reference sequence). J gave up 9 bases and V 0 bases, and 10 bases lay outside the gene matches. CDR3 amino acids: CASSLAPGLADTGEQFF. In DNA, the CDR3 is TGTGCCAGCAGCTTAGCTCCGGGACTAGCGGACACGGGTGAGCAGTTCTTC.

The chain uses TRBV5-1 and TRBJ2-2; 11 bases match TRBD2. This CDR3 is 16 amino acids long. The germline V gene encodes CDR1 SGHRS and CDR2 YFSETQ. The trim removed 4 bases at V and 5 bases at J, leaving 7 bases unmatched. The CDR3 sequence: CASSILAGVGTGELFF. Written as DNA, the CDR3 is TGCGCCAGCAGCATACTAGCGGGAGTGGGAACCGGGGAGCTGTTTTTT.

V and J are TRBV5-6 and TRBJ2-5; 13 bases are a match to TRBD2. Germline V gene data show CDR1 as SGHDT and CDR2 as YYEEEE. Trimming at V came to 4 bases and at J to 5 bases, leaving 11 bases not matched to a gene. The CDR3 spans 17 residues. The CDR3 loop reads CASSRGTSGTVGETQYF. The CDR3 region has the DNA TGTGCCAGCAGCCGGGGGACTAGCGGGACCGTGGGGGAGACCCAGTACTTC.